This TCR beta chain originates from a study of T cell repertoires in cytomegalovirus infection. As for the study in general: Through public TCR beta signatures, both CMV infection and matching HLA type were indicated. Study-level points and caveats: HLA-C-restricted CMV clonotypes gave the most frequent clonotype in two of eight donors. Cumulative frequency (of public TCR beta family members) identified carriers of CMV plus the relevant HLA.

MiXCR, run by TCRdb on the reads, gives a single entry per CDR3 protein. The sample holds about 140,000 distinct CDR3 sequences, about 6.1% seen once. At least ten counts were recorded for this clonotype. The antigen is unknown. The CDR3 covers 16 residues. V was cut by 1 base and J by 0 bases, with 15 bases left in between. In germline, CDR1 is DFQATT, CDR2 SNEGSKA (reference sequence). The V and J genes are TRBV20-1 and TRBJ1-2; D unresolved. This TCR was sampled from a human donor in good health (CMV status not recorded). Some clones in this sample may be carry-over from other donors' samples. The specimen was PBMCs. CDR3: CSARVVNLPPNYGYTF. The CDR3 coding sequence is TGCAGTGCTAGAGTAGTCAACCTCCCACCTAACTATGGCTACACCTTC.